This T cell receptor (beta chain) was documented in a study of cytomegalovirus exposure and HLA in healthy donors. About the study: A prior analysis found about 120 million unique TCR beta sequences from about 179 million T cells. Points from the study as a whole: Generally TCR sequences proved uncommon, though certain public TCRs appeared in numerous donors. Available immune exposure information covered CMV serostatus only. Previous analysis showed most TCR beta V segments were productive about 90% or about 30% of the time.

Details on this clone: The antigen remains unidentified.

PCR involved 60 Vbeta and 13 Jbeta primers. Repertoires were generated with immunoSEQ multiplex PCR, while TCRdb's copy carries only in-frame clones and drops some. The sample has fewer than 250,000 clones; about three quarters are singletons. Germline-derived CDR1 and CDR2 are SGHKS and YYEKEE (reference sequence). This CDR3 has 13 residues. V shed 3 bases and J 5 bases; nucleotides not matched to a gene: 3. The origin of this receptor is a male donor in good health and CMV-seronegative. The sample taken for sequencing was PBMCs. The chain is built from TRBV5-5 and TRBJ1-1, with TRBD1 identical over 8 bases. The CDR3 loop reads CASSYTGGTEAFF. The CDR3 DNA reads TGTGCCAGCAGCTATACAGGGGGAACTGAAGCTTTCTTT.